This passage covers 19 T cell receptor beta chains from one sample sequenced in a study of blood T cell repertoires in COVID-19. The method was immunoSEQ multiplex PCR; TCRdb's version includes in-frame clones alone and lacks a portion of them. The top ten hold about 2.7% of the sample, which has 260,000 or so clones, around 85% seen once. The sequenced material came from PBMCs or T cells enriched from blood (not recorded which). The receptors shown here come from a woman aged 50 to 60 who had recovered from COVID-19.

This clone occurred a few times. The chain links TRBV7-2 to TRBJ2-3; 7 bases match TRBD2. Germline V gene lookup returns CDR1 SGHTA and CDR2 FQGNSA. The CDR3 loop spans 15 amino acids. J gave up 0 bases and V 4 bases, and 4 bases lay outside the gene matches. The CDR3 protein is CASSYDSGSTDTQYF. The CDR3 DNA reads TGTGCCAGCAGCTACGATAGCGGGAGCACAGATACGCAGTATTTT.

V and J are TRBV3-1 (or the pseudogene TRBV3-2) and TRBJ1-2; 9 positions agree with TRBD1. Germline V gives CDR1 LGHDT, CDR2 YNNKEL (reference sequence). This CDR3 region has 14 residues. V lost 0 bases, J lost 6 bases, and 2 bases stayed unmatched. In nucleotides, the CDR3 is TGTGCCAGCAGCCAAGAATGGACAGGGGATGGCTACACCTTC. This gives the protein CASSQEWTGDGYTF.

This chain joins TRBV27 and TRBJ2-7; no firm D call. The CDR3 runs to 13 residues. CDR1 is MNHEY and CDR2 is SMNVEV in the germline V gene (reference sequence). V dropped 11 bases and J dropped 5 bases, with 19 bases sitting between them. The CDR3 region has the DNA TGTGCCCCAGCCCAACAGATCCGGAACGAGCAGTACTTC. Its protein product is CAPAQQIRNEQYF.

This clone appeared once. This chain links TRBV14 with TRBJ2-1; D may be TRBD2 (6 bases). The V gene lost 3 bases and the J gene lost 4 bases, with 13 bases spanning the gap. Germline assignment: CDR1 SGHDN and CDR2 FVKESK. This CDR3 has 15 amino acids. The CDR3 sequence is CASSQSPGGYNEQFF. As DNA, the CDR3 is TGTGCCAGCAGCCAGTCCCCCGGGGGTTACAATGAGCAGTTCTTC.

The chain combines TRBV3-1 (or the pseudogene TRBV3-2) with TRBJ1-1; TRBD1 matches 7 bases. The germline gives CDR1 LGHDT, CDR2 YNNKEL (reference sequence). The CDR3 sequence is 15 residues long. With V trimmed by 1 base and J by 1 base, 3 bases remained unmatched. CDR3 DNA: TGTGCCAGCAGCCAAGGGTACAGGGGGAACACTGAAGCTTTCTTT. This gives the protein CASSQGYRGNTEAFF.

Here the CDR3 reads CASSLLASNNEQFF. The CDR3 nucleotides are TGTGCCAGCAGCTTATTGGCTAGCAACAATGAGCAGTTCTTC. The V call is TRBV7-9, the J call TRBJ2-1; the D gene is possibly TRBD2 (5 bases). CDR3 size: 14 residues. Trimming stripped 2 bases from V and 5 bases from J, with 10 bases between. Germline V gene sequence: CDR1 SEHNR, CDR2 FQNEAQ (reference sequence).

This clone was recorded a few times. The gene calls are TRBV3-1 (or the pseudogene TRBV3-2) and TRBJ2-6; D call uncertain. This CDR3 comprises 15 residues. From germline, CDR1 is LGHDT and CDR2 YNNKEL (reference sequence). V was shortened by 0 bases and J by 0 bases, with 3 bases between the two germline ends. CDR3 DNA: TGTGCCAGCAGCCAAGACATCTCTGGGGCCAACGTCCTGACTTTC. It encodes CASSQDISGANVLTF.

The J gene is TRBJ2-7, the V gene TRBV7-9; no firm D call. Germline lookup yields CDR1 SEHNR and CDR2 FQNEAQ (reference sequence). V lost 5 bases to trimming and J lost 2 bases, with 16 bases between them. CDR3 size: 15 residues. For the CDR3, the DNA is TGTGCCAGCAGCACAGCTGGTACTCCAACCTACGAGCAGTACTTC. Translation gives CASSTAGTPTYEQYF.

The V and J genes are TRBV19 and TRBJ1-1, with 7 bases that match TRBD1. CDR1 is LNHDA, CDR2 SQIVND, per germline (reference sequence). V shed 3 bases, J shed 4 bases, and the junction held 5 bases outside the gene matches. The CDR3 is made up of 14 amino acids. The CDR3 loop reads CASSIFSGGTEAFF. The CDR3 nucleotides are TGTGCCAGTAGTATTTTCTCAGGGGGCACTGAAGCTTTCTTT.

The rearrangement links TRBV6-5 to TRBJ1-1, with D possibly TRBD1 on 5 matching bases. The CDR3 runs 15 residues. From germline, CDR1 is MNHEY and CDR2 SVGAGI. The V gene lost 2 bases and the J gene lost 0 bases, with 10 bases spanning the gap. CDR3 region: CASSYAGLMNTEAFF. The CDR3 DNA is TGTGCCAGCAGTTACGCGGGACTAATGAACACTGAAGCTTTCTTT.

The V call is TRBV20-1, the J call TRBJ2-7; D is uncertain. Trimming took 3 bases from V and 2 from J, leaving 17 bases between them. Germline V lookup: CDR1 DFQATT, CDR2 SNEGSKA (reference sequence). The CDR3 has 15 residues. CDR3 DNA sequence: TGCAGTGCTAGTTACCCTAATAACAGACCCTACGAGCAGTACTTC. Amino acid sequence: CSASYPNNRPYEQYF.

The V gene is TRBV5-1, the J gene TRBJ1-1, with D unclear. The length of the CDR3 is 13 residues. Trimming took off 7 bases at V and 0 bases at J, with 10 bases between the two ends. Looked up from germline, CDR1 is SGHRS and CDR2 is YFSETQ. The CDR3 region is CASQPRVNTEAFF. The CDR3 DNA reads TGCGCCAGCCAGCCGCGGGTGAACACTGAAGCTTTCTTT.

The chain joins TRBV27 to TRBJ2-7; 7 bases fit TRBD1. The CDR3 is 13 amino acids. The germline V gene encodes CDR1 MNHEY and CDR2 SMNVEV (reference sequence). The V gene end was trimmed by 6 bases and the J gene end by 0 bases; junction bases not matched to a gene: 2. In DNA, the CDR3 is TGTGCCAGCAGCCGACAGGGCTCCTACGAGCAGTACTTC. Its translation: CASSRQGSYEQYF.

CDR3 nucleotide sequence: TGTGCCACCAGTGATACCGGGAGATCACGAAATACGCAGTATTTT. Its protein is CATSDTGRSRNTQYF. The chain uses TRBV24-1 and TRBJ2-3, with D possibly matching TRBD2 (6 bases). The CDR3 sequence is 15 residues long. Trimming cost V 3 bases and J 7 bases, with 16 bases left between them. Germline V lookup: CDR1 KGHDR, CDR2 SFDVKD.

The chain couples TRBV7-2 to TRBJ2-3; 9 bases are a match to TRBD2. Germline V gene sequence: CDR1 SGHTA, CDR2 FQGNSA. V lost 5 bases, J lost 0 bases, and 9 bases stayed unmatched. This CDR3 has 17 residues. The CDR3 here is CASSPSGVALSTDTQYF. In nucleotides, the CDR3 is TGTGCCAGCAGCCCTAGCGGGGTAGCACTGAGCACAGATACGCAGTATTTT.

The V call is TRBV5-1, the J call TRBJ1-6; tentatively, D is TRBD1 (5 bases). V lost 4 bases to trimming and J lost 10 bases, with 15 bases between them. Germline V gene data show CDR1 as SGHRS and CDR2 as YFSETQ. This CDR3 region has 14 residues. The DNA of the CDR3 is TGCGCCAGCAGCGCCCGGGACGGGGGGTCACCCCTCCACTTT. It encodes CASSARDGGSPLHF.

This rearrangement joins TRBV29-1 to TRBJ2-2; 8 nucleotides match TRBD1. This CDR3 contains 12 residues. The junction had 2 bases not matched to a gene; V was cut back by 5 bases and J by 6 bases. Germline CDR1 reads SQVTM; CDR2 reads ANQGSEA. CDR3 DNA: TGCAGCGTTCGCAGGGGGCCCGGGGAGCTGTTTTTT. The encoded protein is CSVRRGPGELFF.

In its sample, this clone was seen once. The chain carries TRBV25-1 and TRBJ2-7; D is perhaps TRBD2 (5 bases). The V gene lost 0 bases and the J gene lost 6 bases, with 18 bases spanning the gap. This CDR3 comprises 16 residues. Germline assignment: CDR1 MGHDK and CDR2 SYGVNS. The CDR3 loop reads CASSEYPKEENFEQYF. Here the CDR3 DNA reads TGTGCCAGCAGTGAATATCCCAAGGAGGAAAACTTCGAGCAGTACTTC.

The chain joins TRBV30 to TRBJ1-4; D possibly corresponds to TRBD1 (5 bases). Trimming removed 1 base from V and 8 bases from J, with 20 bases in between. The CDR3 sequence is 16 residues long. Germline CDR1 and CDR2: GTSNPN and SVGIG (reference sequence). The CDR3 coding sequence is TGTGCCTGGAGTGGGATCCGGGACTCCGGCGGGGAAAAACTGTTTTTT. It yields the protein CAWSGIRDSGGEKLFF.